These T cell receptor beta chains were read from a single sample in a study of regulatory T cells in long-lasting Graves disease. Each CDR3 protein gets one entry after TCRdb re-called the multiplex PCR reads with MiXCR. This table has 350,000 to 500,000 distinct CDR3 sequences, around 15% appearing once. The same sample was also studied in work on T cells in Graves' hyperthyroidism and ophthalmopathy.

The sequencing used peripheral blood mononuclear cells (PBMCs), collected at new diagnosis, from a patient treated with antithyroid drugs. Receptors originate from a woman in her fifties or sixties with Graves disease. CDR3s include the opening cysteine and the closing phenylalanine or tryptophan. D genes are given only for firm matches. Size is omitted from some rows. Given values are once, few, many or a class for expanded clones.

D: TRBD1
length: 15
size: -
J: TRBJ1-1
V: TRBV11-3
DNA: TGTGCCAGCAGTCCCGGGACAGGTTCGGGCACTGAAGCTTTCTTT
CDR3: CASSPGTGSGTEAFF

D: -
length: 15
size: -
J: TRBJ1-3
V: TRBV18
DNA: TGTGCCAGCTCACCCTCGGCCCCCTCTGGAAACACCATATATTTT
CDR3: CASSPSAPSGNTIYF

D: TRBD1
length: 14
size: many
J: TRBJ1-2
V: TRBV24-1
DNA: TGTGCCACCAGTGATCCAGGGACAGGGTTTGGCTACACCTTC
CDR3: CATSDPGTGFGYTF

D: -
length: 15
size: many
J: TRBJ2-7
V: TRBV28
DNA: TGTGCCAGCAGTACCCGATGGGTGGGGCGAAGGGGACAGTACTTC
CDR3: CASSTRWVGRRGQYF

D: TRBD2
length: 16
size: many
J: TRBJ2-1
V: TRBV12-5
DNA: TGTGCTAGTGGTTTGTCCCTAGCGGGAGAAGAAGATGAGCAGTTCTTC
CDR3: CASGLSLAGEEDEQFF

D: TRBD1
length: 14
size: few
J: TRBJ2-7
V: TRBV5-4
DNA: TGTGCCAGCAGCTTGACAGGGGGCTTCTACGAGCAGTACTTC
CDR3: CASSLTGGFYEQYF

D: TRBD1
length: 14
size: few
J: TRBJ1-2
V: TRBV5-4
DNA: TGTGCCAGCAGCTTGGTGGGGACAGAGGGGGGCTACACCTTC
CDR3: CASSLVGTEGGYTF

D: -
length: 14
size: -
J: TRBJ2-5
V: TRBV28
DNA: TGTGCCAGCAACATCCTGGGCGTACAAGAGACCCAGTACTTC
CDR3: CASNILGVQETQYF

D: TRBD2
length: 14
size: many
J: TRBJ2-1
V: TRBV2
DNA: TGTGCCAGGAAGCTAGCGGGGACAAACAATGAGCAGTTCTTC
CDR3: CARKLAGTNNEQFF

D: -
length: 12
size: many
J: TRBJ2-7
V: TRBV3-1
DNA: TGTGCCAGCAGCCAAGATTTTCGCGAGCAGTACTTC
CDR3: CASSQDFREQYF

D: TRBD2
length: 16
size: -
J: TRBJ2-2
V: TRBV27
DNA: TGTGCCAGCGGGGGACTAGCGGGAGACAACACCGGGGAGCTGTTTTTT
CDR3: CASGGLAGDNTGELFF

D: -
length: 13
size: many
J: TRBJ2-7
V: TRBV6-1
DNA: TGTGCCAGCAGTCGACAGGAAGCCTACGAGCAGTACTTC
CDR3: CASSRQEAYEQYF

D: -
length: 15
size: many
J: TRBJ2-7
V: TRBV11-2
DNA: TGTGCCAGCAGCTCCCATAGGGGAGTAAGGTACGAGCAGTACTTC
CDR3: CASSSHRGVRYEQYF

D: -
length: 11
size: few
J: TRBJ2-1
V: TRBV5-6
DNA: TGTGCCAGCAGCCACGGCAGGGGGCAGTTCTTC
CDR3: CASSHGRGQFF

D: TRBD1
length: 15
size: many
J: TRBJ1-2
V: TRBV30
DNA: TGTGCCTGGAGTGTAGGGTCAACAGGGGGAAGTGGCTACACCTTC
CDR3: CAWSVGSTGGSGYTF

D: -
length: 16
size: many
J: TRBJ1-5
V: TRBV6-1
DNA: TGTGCCAGCAGCGAGAGACGGCCCAGCGGACATCAGCCCCAGCATTTT
CDR3: CASSERRPSGHQPQHF

D: TRBD2
length: 18
size: few
J: TRBJ2-7
V: TRBV5-1
DNA: TGCGCCAGCAGCGGGGGACTAGCGGGGCCAGCGAGCTCCTACGAGCAGTACTTC
CDR3: CASSGGLAGPASSYEQYF

D: -
length: 12
size: -
J: TRBJ2-3
V: TRBV24-1
DNA: TGTGCCACCAGTGAGCGGGTGGATACGCAGTATTTT
CDR3: CATSERVDTQYF

D: TRBD1
length: 17
size: -
J: TRBJ2-1
V: TRBV7-3
DNA: TGTGCCAGCAGCTTGGACAGGGGGCTACCGGGCTACAATGAGCAGTTCTTC
CDR3: CASSLDRGLPGYNEQFF